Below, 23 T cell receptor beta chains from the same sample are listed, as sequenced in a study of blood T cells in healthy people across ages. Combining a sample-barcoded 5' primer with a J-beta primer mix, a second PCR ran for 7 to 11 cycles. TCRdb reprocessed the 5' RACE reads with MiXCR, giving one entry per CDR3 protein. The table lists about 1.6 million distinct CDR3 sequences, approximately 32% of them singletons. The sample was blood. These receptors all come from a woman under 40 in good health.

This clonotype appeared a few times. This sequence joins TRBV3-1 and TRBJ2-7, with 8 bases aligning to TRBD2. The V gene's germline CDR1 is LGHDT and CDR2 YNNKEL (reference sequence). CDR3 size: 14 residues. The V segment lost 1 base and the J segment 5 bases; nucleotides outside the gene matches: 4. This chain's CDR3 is CASSQVAGFDEQYF. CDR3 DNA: TGTGCCAGCAGCCAAGTAGCGGGGTTCGACGAGCAGTACTTC.

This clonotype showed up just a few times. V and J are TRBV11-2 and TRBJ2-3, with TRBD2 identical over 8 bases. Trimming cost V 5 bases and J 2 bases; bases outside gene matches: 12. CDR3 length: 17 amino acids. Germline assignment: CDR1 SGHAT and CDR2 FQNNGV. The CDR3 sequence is CASSPLVGAGVTDTQYF. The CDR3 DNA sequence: TGTGCCAGCAGCCCCCTGGTTGGAGCGGGGGTCACAGATACGCAGTATTTT.

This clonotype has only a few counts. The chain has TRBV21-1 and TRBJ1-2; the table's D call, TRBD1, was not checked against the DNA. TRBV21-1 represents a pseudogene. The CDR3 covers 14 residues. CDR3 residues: CASSLTGTLYGYTF. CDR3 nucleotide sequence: TGTGCCAGCAGCCTTACCGGGACATTGTATGGCTACACCTTC.

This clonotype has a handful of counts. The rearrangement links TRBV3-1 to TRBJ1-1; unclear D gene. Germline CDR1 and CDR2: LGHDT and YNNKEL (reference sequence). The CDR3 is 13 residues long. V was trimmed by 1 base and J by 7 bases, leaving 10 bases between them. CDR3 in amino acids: CASSQGGLSEAFF. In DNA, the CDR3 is TGTGCCAGCAGCCAAGGGGGTCTGAGTGAAGCTTTCTTT.

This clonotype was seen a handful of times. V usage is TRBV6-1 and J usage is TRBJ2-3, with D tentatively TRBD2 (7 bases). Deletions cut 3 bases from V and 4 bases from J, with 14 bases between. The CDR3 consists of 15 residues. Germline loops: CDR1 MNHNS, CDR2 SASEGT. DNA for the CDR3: TGTGCCAGCAGTGAGGAGGGAGGGGGGTCAGATACGCAGTATTTT. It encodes CASSEEGGGSDTQYF.

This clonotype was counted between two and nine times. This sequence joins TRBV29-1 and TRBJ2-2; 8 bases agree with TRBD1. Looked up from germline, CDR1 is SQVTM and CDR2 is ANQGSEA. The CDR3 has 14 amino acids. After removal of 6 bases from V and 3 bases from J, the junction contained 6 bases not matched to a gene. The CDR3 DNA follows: TGCAGCGTCAAGACAGGGGCTGACACCGGGGAGCTGTTTTTT. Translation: CSVKTGADTGELFF.

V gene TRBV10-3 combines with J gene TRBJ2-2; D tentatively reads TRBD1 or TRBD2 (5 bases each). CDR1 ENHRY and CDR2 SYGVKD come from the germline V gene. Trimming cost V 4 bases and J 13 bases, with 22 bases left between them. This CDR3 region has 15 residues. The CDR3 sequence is CAISVGTANTWGLFF. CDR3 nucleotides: TGTGCCATCAGTGTAGGGACGGCGAACACCTGGGGGCTGTTTTTT.

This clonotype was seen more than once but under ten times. CDR3 in amino acids: CANPPSPAGGTDTQYF. The CDR3 bases are TGTGCCAACCCCCCTTCGCCAGCGGGAGGCACAGATACGCAGTATTTT. The chain employs TRBV12-3 or TRBV12-4 and TRBJ2-3, with 8 nucleotides matching TRBD2. V shed 10 bases and J 1 base; nucleotides not matched to a gene: 13. CDR3 size: 16 residues.

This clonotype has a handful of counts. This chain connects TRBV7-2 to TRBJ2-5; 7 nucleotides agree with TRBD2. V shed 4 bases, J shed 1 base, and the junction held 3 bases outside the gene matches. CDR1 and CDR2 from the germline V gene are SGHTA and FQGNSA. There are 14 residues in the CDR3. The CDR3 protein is CASSWRGTQETQYF. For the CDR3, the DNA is TGTGCCAGCAGCTGGCGGGGGACCCAAGAGACCCAGTACTTC.

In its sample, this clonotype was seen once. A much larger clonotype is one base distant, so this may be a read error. CDR3 sequence (DNA): TGCACCAGCAGCCTAGGGACTAGCGGGGGCTACGAGCAGTACTTC. This codes for CTSSLGTSGGYEQYF. The rearrangement joins TRBV4-1 to TRBJ2-7; 14 nucleotides align to TRBD2. The germline gives CDR1 MGHRA, CDR2 YSYEKL. CDR3 length equals 15 residues.

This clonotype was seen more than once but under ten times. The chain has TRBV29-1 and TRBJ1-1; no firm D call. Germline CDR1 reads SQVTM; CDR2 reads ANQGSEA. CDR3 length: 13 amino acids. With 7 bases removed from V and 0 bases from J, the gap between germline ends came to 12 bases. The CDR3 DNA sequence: TGCAGCGCCGCTGACGGAATGAACACTGAAGCTTTCTTT. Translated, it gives CSAADGMNTEAFF.

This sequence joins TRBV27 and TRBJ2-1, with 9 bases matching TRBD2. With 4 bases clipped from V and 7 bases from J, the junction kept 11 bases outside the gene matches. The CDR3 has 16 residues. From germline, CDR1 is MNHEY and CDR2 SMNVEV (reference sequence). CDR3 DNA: TGTGCCAGCAGTTCCCCCCGGGGTAGCGGGGGAAATGAGCAGTTCTTC. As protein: CASSSPRGSGGNEQFF.

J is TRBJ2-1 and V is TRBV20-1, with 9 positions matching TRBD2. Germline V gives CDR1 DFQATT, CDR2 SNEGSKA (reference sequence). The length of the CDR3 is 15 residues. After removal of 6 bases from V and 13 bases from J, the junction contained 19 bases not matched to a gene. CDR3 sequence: CSALPLSSGKETQFF. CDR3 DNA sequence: TGCAGTGCCTTACCACTATCTAGCGGGAAAGAGACCCAGTTCTTC.

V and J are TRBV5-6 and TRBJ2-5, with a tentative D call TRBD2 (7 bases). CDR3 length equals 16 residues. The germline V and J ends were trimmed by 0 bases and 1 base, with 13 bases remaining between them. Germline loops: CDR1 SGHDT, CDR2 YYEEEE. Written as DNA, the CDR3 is TGTGCCAGCAGCTTGGTTTACGGGGGGCTCCAAGAGACCCAGTACTTC. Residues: CASSLVYGGLQETQYF. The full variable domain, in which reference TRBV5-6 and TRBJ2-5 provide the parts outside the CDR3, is DAGVTQSPTHLIKTRGQQVTLRCSPKSGHDTVSWYQQALGQGPQFIFQYYEEEERQRGNFPDRFSGHQFPNYSSELNVNALLLGDSALYLCASSLVYGGLQETQYFGPGTRLLVL.

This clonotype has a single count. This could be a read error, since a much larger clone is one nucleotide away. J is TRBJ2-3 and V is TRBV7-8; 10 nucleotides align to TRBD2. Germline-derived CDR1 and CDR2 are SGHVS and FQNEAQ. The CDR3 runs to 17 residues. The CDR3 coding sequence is TGTGCCAGCAGCCTCTGGCCTAGCGGGGGAAGCACAGATATGCAGTATTTT. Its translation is CASSLWPSGGSTDMQYF.

The CDR3 DNA reads as TGTGCCAGCAGCCCCTTTCAGGGGGAGAACACTGAAGCTTTCTTT. It is translated as CASSPFQGENTEAFF. The chain links TRBV3-1 to TRBJ1-1, with TRBD1 identical over 7 bases. The CDR3 consists of 15 residues. V shed 4 bases, J shed 1 base, and the junction held 6 bases outside the gene matches. Germline CDR1 and CDR2: LGHDT and YNNKEL (reference sequence).

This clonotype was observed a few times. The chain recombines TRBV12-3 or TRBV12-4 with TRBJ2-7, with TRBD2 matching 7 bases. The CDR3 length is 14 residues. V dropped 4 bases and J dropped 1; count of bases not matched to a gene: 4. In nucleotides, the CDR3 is TGTGCCAGCAGTTGGGCTAGCGGTTCCTACGAGCAGTACTTC. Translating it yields CASSWASGSYEQYF.

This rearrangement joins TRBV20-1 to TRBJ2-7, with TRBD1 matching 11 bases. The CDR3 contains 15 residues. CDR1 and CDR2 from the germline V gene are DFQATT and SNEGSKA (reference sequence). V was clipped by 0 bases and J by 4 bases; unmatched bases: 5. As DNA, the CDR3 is TGCAGTGCTAGAGATTGGACAGGGGGCGGGTACGAGCAGTACTTC. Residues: CSARDWTGGGYEQYF.

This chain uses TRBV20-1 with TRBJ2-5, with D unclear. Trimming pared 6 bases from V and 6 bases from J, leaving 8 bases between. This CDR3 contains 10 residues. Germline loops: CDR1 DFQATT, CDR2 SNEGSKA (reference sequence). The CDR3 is CSAALKTQYF. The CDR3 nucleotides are TGCAGTGCGGCTTTGAAGACCCAGTACTTC.

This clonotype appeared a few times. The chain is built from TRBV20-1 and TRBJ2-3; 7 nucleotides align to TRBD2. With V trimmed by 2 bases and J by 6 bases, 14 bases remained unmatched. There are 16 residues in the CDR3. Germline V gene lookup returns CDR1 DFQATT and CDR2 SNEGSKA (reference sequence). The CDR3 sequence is CSARRGGSSEGDTQYF. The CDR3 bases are TGCAGTGCTAGACGAGGCGGGAGCAGCGAGGGGGATACGCAGTATTTT.

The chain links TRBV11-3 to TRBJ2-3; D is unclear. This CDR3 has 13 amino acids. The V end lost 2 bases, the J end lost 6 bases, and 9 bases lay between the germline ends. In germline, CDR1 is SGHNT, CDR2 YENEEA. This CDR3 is CASSLNMRDTQYF. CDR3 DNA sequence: TGTGCCAGCAGCTTAAATATGAGGGATACGCAGTATTTT.

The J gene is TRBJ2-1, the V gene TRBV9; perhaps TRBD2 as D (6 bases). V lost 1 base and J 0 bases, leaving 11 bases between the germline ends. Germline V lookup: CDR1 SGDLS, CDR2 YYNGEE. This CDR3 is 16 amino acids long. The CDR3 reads CASSVWGLSSYNEQFF. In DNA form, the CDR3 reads TGTGCCAGCAGCGTATGGGGACTGAGCTCCTACAATGAGCAGTTCTTC. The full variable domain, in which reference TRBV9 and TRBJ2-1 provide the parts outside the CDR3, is DSGVTQTPKHLITATGQRVTLRCSPRSGDLSVYWYQQSLDQGLQFLIQYYNGEERAKGNILERFSAQQFPDLHSELNLSSLELGDSALYFCASSVWGLSSYNEQFFGPGTRLTVL.

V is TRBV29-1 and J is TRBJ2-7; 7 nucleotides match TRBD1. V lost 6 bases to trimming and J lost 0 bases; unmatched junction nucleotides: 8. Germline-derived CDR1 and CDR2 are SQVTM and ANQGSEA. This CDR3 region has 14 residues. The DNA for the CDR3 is TGCAGCGTCCGCACAGGGGCTCACTCCTACGAGCAGTACTTC. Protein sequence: CSVRTGAHSYEQYF.